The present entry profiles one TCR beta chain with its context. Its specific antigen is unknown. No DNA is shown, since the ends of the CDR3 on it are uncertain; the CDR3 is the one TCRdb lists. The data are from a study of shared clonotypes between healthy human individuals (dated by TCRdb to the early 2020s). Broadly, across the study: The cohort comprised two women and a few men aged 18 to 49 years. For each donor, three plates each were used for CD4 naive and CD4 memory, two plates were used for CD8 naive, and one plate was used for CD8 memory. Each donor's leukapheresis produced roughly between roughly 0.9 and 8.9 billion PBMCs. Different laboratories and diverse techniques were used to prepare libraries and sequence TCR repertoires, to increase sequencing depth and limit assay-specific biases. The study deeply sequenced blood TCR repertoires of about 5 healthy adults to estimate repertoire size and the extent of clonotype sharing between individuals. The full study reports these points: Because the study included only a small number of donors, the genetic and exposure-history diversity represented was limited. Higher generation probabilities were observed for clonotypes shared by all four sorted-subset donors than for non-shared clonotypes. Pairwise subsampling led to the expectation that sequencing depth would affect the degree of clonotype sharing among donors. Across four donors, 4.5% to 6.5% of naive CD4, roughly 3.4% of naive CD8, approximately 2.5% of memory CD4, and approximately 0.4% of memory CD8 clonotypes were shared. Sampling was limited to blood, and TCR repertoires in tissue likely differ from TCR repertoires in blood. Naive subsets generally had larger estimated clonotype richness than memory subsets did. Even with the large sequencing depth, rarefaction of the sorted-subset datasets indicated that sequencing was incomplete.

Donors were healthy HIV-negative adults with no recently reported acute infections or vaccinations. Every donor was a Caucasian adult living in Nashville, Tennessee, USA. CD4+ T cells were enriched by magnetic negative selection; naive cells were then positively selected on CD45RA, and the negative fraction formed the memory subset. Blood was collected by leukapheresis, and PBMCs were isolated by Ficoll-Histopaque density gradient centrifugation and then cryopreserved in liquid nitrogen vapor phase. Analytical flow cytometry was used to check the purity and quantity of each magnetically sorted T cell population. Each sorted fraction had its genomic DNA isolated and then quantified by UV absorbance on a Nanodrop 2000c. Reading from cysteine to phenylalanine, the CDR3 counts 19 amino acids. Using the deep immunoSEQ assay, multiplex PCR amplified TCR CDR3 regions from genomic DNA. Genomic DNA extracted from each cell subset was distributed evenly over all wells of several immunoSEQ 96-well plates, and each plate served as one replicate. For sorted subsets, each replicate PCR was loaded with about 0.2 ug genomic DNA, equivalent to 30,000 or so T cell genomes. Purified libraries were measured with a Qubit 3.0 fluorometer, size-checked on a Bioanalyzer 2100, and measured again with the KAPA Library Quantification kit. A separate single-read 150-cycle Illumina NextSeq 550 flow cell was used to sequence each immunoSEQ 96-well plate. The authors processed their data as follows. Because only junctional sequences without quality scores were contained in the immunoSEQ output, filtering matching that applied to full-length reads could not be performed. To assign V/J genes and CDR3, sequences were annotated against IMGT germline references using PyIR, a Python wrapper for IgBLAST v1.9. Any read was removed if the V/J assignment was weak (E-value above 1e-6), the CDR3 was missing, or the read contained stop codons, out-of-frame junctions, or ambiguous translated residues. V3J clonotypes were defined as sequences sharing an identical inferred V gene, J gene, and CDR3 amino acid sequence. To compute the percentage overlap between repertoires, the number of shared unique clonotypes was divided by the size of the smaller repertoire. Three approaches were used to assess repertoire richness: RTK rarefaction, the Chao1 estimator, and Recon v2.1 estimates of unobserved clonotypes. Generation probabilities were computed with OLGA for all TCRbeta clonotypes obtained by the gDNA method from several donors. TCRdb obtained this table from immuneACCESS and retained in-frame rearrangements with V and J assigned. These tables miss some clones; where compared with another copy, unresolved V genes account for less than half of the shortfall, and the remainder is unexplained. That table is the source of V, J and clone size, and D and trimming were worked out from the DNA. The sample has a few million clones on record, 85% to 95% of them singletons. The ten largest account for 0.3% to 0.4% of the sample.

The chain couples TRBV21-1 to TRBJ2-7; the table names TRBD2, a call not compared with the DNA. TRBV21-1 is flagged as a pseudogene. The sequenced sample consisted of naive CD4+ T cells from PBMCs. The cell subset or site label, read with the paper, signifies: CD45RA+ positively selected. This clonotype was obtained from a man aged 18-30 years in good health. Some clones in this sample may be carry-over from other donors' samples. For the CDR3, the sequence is CASSKRVGTGSPGAYEQYF.